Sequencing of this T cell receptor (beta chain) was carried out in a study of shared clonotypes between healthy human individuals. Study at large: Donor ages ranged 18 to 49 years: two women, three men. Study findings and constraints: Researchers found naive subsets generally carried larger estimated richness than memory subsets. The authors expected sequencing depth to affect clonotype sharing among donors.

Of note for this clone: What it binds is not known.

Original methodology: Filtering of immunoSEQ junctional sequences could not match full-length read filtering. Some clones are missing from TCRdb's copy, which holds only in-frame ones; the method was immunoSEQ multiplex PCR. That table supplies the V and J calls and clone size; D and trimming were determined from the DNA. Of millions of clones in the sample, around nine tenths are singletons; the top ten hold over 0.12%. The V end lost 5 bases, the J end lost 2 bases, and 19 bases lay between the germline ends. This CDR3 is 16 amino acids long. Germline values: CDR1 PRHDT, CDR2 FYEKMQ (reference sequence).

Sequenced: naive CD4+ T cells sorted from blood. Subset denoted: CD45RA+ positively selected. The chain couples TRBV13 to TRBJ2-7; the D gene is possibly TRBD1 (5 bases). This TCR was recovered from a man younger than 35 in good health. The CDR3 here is CASSQVGLIGPYEQYF. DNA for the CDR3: TGTGCCAGCAGCCAGGTGGGGCTTATTGGGCCCTACGAGCAGTACTTC.